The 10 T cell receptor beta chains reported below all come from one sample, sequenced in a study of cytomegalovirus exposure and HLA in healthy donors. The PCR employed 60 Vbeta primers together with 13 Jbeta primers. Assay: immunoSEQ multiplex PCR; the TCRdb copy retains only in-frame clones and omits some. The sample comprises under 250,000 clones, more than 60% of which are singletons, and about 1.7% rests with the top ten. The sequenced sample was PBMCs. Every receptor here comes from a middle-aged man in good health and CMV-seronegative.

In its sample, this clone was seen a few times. CDR3 in DNA: TGTGCCAGCTCACCGGGACTAGCGAGAAACTACGAGCAGTACTTC. It codes for CASSPGLARNYEQYF. The J gene is TRBJ2-7, the V gene TRBV18; 10 bases match TRBD2. CDR1 is KGHSH and CDR2 is LQKENI in the germline V gene. The CDR3 runs 15 residues. The ends lost 3 bases at V and 3 bases at J; junction bases unmatched: 5.

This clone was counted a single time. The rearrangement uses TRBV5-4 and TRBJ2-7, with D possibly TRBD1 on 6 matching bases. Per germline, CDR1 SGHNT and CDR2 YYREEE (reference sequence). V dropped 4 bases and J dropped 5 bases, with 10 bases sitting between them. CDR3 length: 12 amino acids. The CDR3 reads CASSNRVDEQYF. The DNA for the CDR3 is TGTGCCAGCAGCAACAGGGTAGACGAGCAGTACTTC.

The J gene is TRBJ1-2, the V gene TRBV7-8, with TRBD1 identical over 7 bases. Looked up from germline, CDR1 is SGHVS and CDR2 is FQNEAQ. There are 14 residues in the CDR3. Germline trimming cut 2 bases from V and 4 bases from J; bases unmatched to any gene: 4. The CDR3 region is CASSLRQGGYGYTF. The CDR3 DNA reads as TGTGCCAGCAGCTTAAGACAGGGAGGCTATGGCTACACCTTC.

This CDR3 is CASSLRVGATDTQYF. CDR3 nucleotides: TGTGCCAGTAGTCTAAGGGTTGGGGCCACAGATACGCAGTATTTT. This chain uses TRBV19 with TRBJ2-3; tentative D call: TRBD1 (5 bases). Germline lookup yields CDR1 LNHDA and CDR2 SQIVND (reference sequence). The CDR3 is made up of 15 amino acids. V was shortened by 5 bases and J by 2 bases, with 14 bases between the two germline ends.

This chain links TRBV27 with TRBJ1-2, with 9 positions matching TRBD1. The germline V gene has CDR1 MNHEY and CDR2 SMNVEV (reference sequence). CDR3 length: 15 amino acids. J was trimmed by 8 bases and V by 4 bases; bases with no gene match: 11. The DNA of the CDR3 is TGTGCCAGCAGTTCCCCCGGGACAGGGTTTTTCGGCTACACCTTC. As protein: CASSSPGTGFFGYTF.

CDR3 DNA: TGCGCCAGCAGTCTCCGGGACCGGGACAGGGGCCCTTCTAGGGCCTGGGTAGGCTACGAGCAGTACTTC. This gives the protein CASSLRDRDRGPSRAWVGYEQYF. The rearrangement uses TRBV23-1 and TRBJ2-7; 10 bases agree with TRBD1. TRBV23-1 is recorded as an ORF, its role being uncertain. CDR3 size: 23 residues. The V gene end was trimmed by 4 bases and the J gene end by 3 bases; junction bases not matched to a gene: 30.

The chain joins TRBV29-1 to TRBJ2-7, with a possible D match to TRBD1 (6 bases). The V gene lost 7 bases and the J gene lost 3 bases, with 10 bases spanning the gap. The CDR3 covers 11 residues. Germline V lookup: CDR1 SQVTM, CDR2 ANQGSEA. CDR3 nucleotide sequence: TGCAGCGCACGGACAGACTACGAGCAGTACTTC. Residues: CSARTDYEQYF.

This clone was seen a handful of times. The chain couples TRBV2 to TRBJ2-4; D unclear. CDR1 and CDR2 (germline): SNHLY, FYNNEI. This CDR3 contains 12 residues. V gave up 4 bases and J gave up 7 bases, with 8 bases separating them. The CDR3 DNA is TGTGCCAGCAGTGTGTTCCGGAACATTCAGTACTTC. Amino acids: CASSVFRNIQYF.

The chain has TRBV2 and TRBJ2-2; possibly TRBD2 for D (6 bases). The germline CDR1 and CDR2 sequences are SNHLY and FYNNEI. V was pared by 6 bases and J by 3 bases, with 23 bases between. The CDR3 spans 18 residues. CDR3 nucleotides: TGTGCCAGCAGCAGAGGAGGGGCAGGGTTGTGGGACACCGGGGAGCTGTTTTTT. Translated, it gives CASSRGGAGLWDTGELFF.

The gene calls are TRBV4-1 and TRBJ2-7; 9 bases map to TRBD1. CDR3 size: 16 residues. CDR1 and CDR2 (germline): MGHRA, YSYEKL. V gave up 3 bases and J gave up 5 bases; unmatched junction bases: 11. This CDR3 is CASSHNGGTGSNEQYF. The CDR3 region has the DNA TGCGCCAGCAGCCACAACGGCGGGACAGGGAGCAACGAGCAGTACTTC.